This T cell receptor beta chain was documented in a study of vaccination effects on CD4 cells after COVID-19. The junction had 12 bases not matched to a gene; V was cut back by 7 bases and J by 7 bases. Germline-derived CDR1 and CDR2 are SNHLY and FYNNEI. This CDR3 spans 15 amino acids. Profiling relied on immunoSEQ multiplex PCR, and the TCRdb table lists in-frame clones only, not all of them. The table includes tens of thousands of clones, 76% detected once. CD4+ T cells were isolated after about eleven days of culture. PCR-confirmed SARS-CoV-2 infection occurred in the person between March and December 2020. Two doses of BNT162b2 or mRNA-1273 vaccine were administered to participants. With respect to this clone: Antigen: not known.

The sequence derives from a human donor who had a prior SARS-CoV-2 infection. The source was CD4+ T cells from PBMCs cultured without peptide, collected after COVID-19 vaccination. V usage is TRBV2 and J usage is TRBJ1-4, with 7 bases matching TRBD1. The CDR3 coding sequence is TGTGCCAGCAACCCGCCGGACAGGAGAGGTGAAAAACTGTTTTTT. It is translated as CASNPPDRRGEKLFF.